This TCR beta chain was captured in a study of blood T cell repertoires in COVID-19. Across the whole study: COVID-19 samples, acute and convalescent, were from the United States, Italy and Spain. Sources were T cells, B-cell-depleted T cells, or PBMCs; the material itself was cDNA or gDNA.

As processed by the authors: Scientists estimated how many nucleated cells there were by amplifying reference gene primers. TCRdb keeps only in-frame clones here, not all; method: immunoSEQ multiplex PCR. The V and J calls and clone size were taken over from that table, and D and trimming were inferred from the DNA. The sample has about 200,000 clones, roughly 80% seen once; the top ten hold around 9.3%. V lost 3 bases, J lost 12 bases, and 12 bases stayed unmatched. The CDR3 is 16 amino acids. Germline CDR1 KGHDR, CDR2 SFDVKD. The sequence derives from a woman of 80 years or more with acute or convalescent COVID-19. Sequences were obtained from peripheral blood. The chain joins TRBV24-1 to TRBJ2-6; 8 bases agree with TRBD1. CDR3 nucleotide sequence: TGTGCCACCAGTGATCCCGGACAGGGTGGGAGCCCCGTCCTGACTTTC. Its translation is CATSDPGQGGSPVLTF.